This T cell receptor (beta chain) was found in a study of blood T cells in healthy people across ages. On this clonotype: What it recognizes is unknown.

The study's findings and limits: Per million T cells, TCR beta diversity dropped about linearly as age rose. There was no known CMV status for donors, so expanded clonotype changes were possibly confounded.

The use of a sample-barcoded 5' primer and a J-beta primer mix characterized a second PCR of about 6 to 12 cycles. TCRdb reprocessed the 5' RACE reads via MiXCR and lists one record per CDR3 protein. This sample carries hundreds of thousands of distinct CDR3 sequences, about 25% of them seen once, and the ten largest clones take approximately 3.6%. Another study also made use of these data, one on T cells of mothers and their children. That report notes: Related mother-child pairs showed slightly, non-significantly higher overlap than unrelated pairs.

Sequences were obtained from blood. This TCR was recovered from a boy aged 2 to 10 in good health.

CDR3 coding DNA: TGCAGTGCTAGCTTAGGACAGGGCTATGGCTACACCTTC. It codes for CSASLGQGYGYTF. The rearrangement joins TRBV20-1 to TRBJ1-2; 8 bases align to TRBD1. From germline, CDR1 is DFQATT and CDR2 SNEGSKA (reference sequence). With V trimmed by 3 bases and J by 4 bases, 4 bases remained unmatched. The CDR3 has 13 amino acids.